The clone carrying this TCR beta chain was seen only a few times. Germline assignment: CDR1 SNHLY and CDR2 FYNNEI. V was trimmed by 6 bases and J by 4 bases, leaving 19 bases between them. The CDR3 runs to 16 residues. TCRdb processed the RT-PCR reads anew with MiXCR; each CDR3 protein has one entry. The repertoire includes 200,000 to 250,000 distinct CDR3 sequences, roughly 13% of them detected once, and approximately 10% sits in the top ten. This record belongs to a study of patients and donors after allogeneic stem cell transplantation. The chain joins TRBV2 to TRBJ2-1; perhaps D is TRBD1 or TRBD2 (5 bases each). Material for sequencing was blood, either unsorted or a sorted T cell fraction (not recorded which). This clonotype was sampled from a human donor who was either an allogeneic HSCT recipient or a stem cell or donor lymphocyte infusion donor (not recorded which). It is not recorded whose cells these are; they may come from a transplant donor. The CDR3 sequence: CASRGVRNGAYNEQFF. The CDR3 nucleotides are TGTGCCAGCAGAGGTGTCCGAAACGGGGCTTACAATGAGCAGTTCTTC.